This passage covers 28 T cell receptor beta chains from one sample sequenced in a study of blood T cell repertoires in COVID-19. Using immunoSEQ multiplex PCR, the repertoire was profiled, and TCRdb retains in-frame clones only, with some absent. The table includes fewer than 450,000 clones, more than 70% detected once. Sequences were obtained from peripheral blood. All receptors come from a woman in her seventies with COVID-19, enrolled during active disease.

The rearrangement joins TRBV29-1 to TRBJ1-2; 7 bases line up with TRBD1. The CDR3 runs 17 residues. Germline CDR1 reads SQVTM; CDR2 reads ANQGSEA. Losses at the gene ends were 4 bases for V and 2 bases for J; bases not matched to a gene: 16. In DNA form, the CDR3 reads TGCAGCGTTGGGGGATCCGGGACAGCGATACTAAACTATGGCTACACCTTC. Translated: CSVGGSGTAILNYGYTF.

The chain employs TRBV5-1 and TRBJ2-7; 11 bases align to TRBD1. This CDR3 is 15 amino acids long. From germline, CDR1 is SGHRS and CDR2 YFSETQ. Unmatched junction bases numbered 4, after V lost 3 bases and J lost 2 bases. The CDR3 spells CASSSGTGGAYEQYF. CDR3 sequence (DNA): TGCGCCAGCAGCTCAGGGACAGGGGGAGCCTACGAGCAGTACTTC.

The gene calls are TRBV24-1 and TRBJ1-2; 9 positions agree with TRBD1. The germline V gene encodes CDR1 KGHDR and CDR2 SFDVKD. The CDR3 is 15 amino acids. The trim removed 3 bases at V and 3 bases at J, leaving 4 bases unmatched. CDR3 loop: CATSDARTGDYGYTF. CDR3 DNA sequence: TGTGCCACCAGTGATGCGCGGACAGGGGACTATGGCTACACCTTC.

The chain couples TRBV11-2 to TRBJ1-2; 9 positions agree with TRBD1. Germline CDR1 is SGHAT and CDR2 is FQNNGV. V was pared by 5 bases and J by 5 bases, with 3 bases of the junction left unmatched. The CDR3 consists of 13 residues. The CDR3 region has the DNA TGTGCCAGCAGCCGGGACAGGGATTATGGCTACACCTTC. It specifies CASSRDRDYGYTF.

V is TRBV23-1 and J is TRBJ2-1; possibly TRBD2 for D (6 bases). TRBV23-1 is assigned to the ORF class and has an uncertain function. The V end was cut by 4 bases, the J end by 7 bases, with 11 bases between. The CDR3 runs to 13 residues. Here the CDR3 DNA reads TGCGCCAGCAGTCGTTACCGGGGGAATGAGCAGTTCTTC. Protein: CASSRYRGNEQFF.

The V call is TRBV9, the J call TRBJ2-5; a possible D gene is TRBD2 (6 bases). The V end lost 4 bases, the J end lost 1 base, and 17 bases lay between the germline ends. Germline V gives CDR1 SGDLS, CDR2 YYNGEE. The CDR3 extends over 16 amino acids. The CDR3 DNA reads TGTGCCAGCAGCCCCTTAGGAGGGAGCATCCAAGAGACCCAGTACTTC. Translation gives CASSPLGGSIQETQYF.

The chain couples TRBV5-1 to TRBJ2-5, with 9 bases that match TRBD1. With 2 bases clipped from V and 6 bases from J, the junction kept 2 bases outside the gene matches. CDR3 length equals 13 residues. CDR1 SGHRS and CDR2 YFSETQ come from the germline V gene. The CDR3 here is CASSFGQGQTQYF. Written as DNA, the CDR3 is TGCGCCAGCAGCTTCGGACAGGGGCAGACCCAGTACTTC.

The chain links TRBV3-1 (or the pseudogene TRBV3-2) to TRBJ1-3; no reliable D call. V gave up 4 bases and J gave up 3 bases, with 7 bases separating them. CDR3 length: 13 residues. Germline V gene data show CDR1 as LGHDT and CDR2 as YNNKEL (reference sequence). The CDR3 region is CASSPGLGNTIYF. The CDR3 DNA follows: TGTGCCAGCAGCCCCGGACTTGGAAACACCATATATTTT.

This chain's CDR3 is CASSKARKVGAYMNTEAFF. Here the CDR3 DNA reads TGTGCCAGCAGCAAAGCCCGAAAAGTAGGGGCCTACATGAACACTGAAGCTTTCTTT. This chain links TRBV21-1 with TRBJ1-1; TRBD1, the D gene given by the table, was not confirmed from the DNA. TRBV21-1 corresponds to a pseudogene. The CDR3 loop spans 19 amino acids.

This clone is a singleton in its sample. The CDR3 loop reads CASSSSPDQPQHF. The CDR3 nucleotides are TGTGCCAGCAGTTCCTCCCCAGATCAGCCCCAGCATTTT. V is TRBV7-2 and J is TRBJ1-5; D is uncertain. CDR1 is SGHTA and CDR2 is FQGNSA in the germline V gene. The CDR3 contains 13 residues. The ends were cut back, 6 bases at V and 5 bases at J, with 11 bases in the middle.

This clone was seen a handful of times. V usage is TRBV7-9 and J usage is TRBJ1-6, with D possibly matching TRBD1 (5 bases). CDR1 is SEHNR, CDR2 FQNEAQ, per germline (reference sequence). Trimming took 7 bases from V and 6 from J, leaving 16 bases between them. There are 15 residues in the CDR3. CDR3 loop: CASTYDGRGNSPLHF. Here the CDR3 DNA reads TGTGCCAGCACTTATGACGGAAGGGGTAATTCACCCCTCCACTTT.

The chain has TRBV12-3 or TRBV12-4 and TRBJ2-7, with D perhaps matching TRBD1 (5 bases). V was trimmed by 5 bases and J by 4 bases, leaving 9 bases between them. The CDR3 totals 12 residues. CDR3 sequence (DNA): TGTGCCAGCAGTGGGGCCTCGTACGAGCAGTACTTC. Residues: CASSGASYEQYF.

A few counts support this clone. The J gene is TRBJ2-7, the V gene TRBV7-8; the match to TRBD2 covers 11 bases. V lost 2 bases to trimming and J lost 7 bases; unmatched junction nucleotides: 7. The V gene's germline CDR1 is SGHVS and CDR2 FQNEAQ. The CDR3 has 15 residues. In DNA, the CDR3 is TGTGCCAGCAGCTTACTAGCGGGGGGTCTGGGGGAGCAGTACTTC. Translated: CASSLLAGGLGEQYF.

The chain uses TRBV6-2 or TRBV6-3 and TRBJ2-5, with 7 positions matching TRBD2. Trimming removed 7 bases from V and 2 bases from J; junction bases left unmatched: 7. Per germline, CDR1 MNHEY and CDR2 SVGEGT. The CDR3 is 14 amino acids. The CDR3: CASNPGRAQETQYF. In DNA, the CDR3 is TGTGCCAGCAACCCTGGGAGGGCACAAGAGACCCAGTACTTC.

In its sample, this clone was seen once. J is TRBJ1-1 and V is TRBV5-1; 8 bases agree with TRBD1. Per the germline V gene, CDR1 is SGHRS and CDR2 is YFSETQ. This CDR3 spans 15 amino acids. The J segment lost 4 bases and the V segment lost 3 bases, leaving 8 bases of the junction unmatched. The DNA for the CDR3 is TGCGCCAGCAGCTCTACAGGGGGTATTAGCACTGAAGCTTTCTTT. Its protein product is CASSSTGGISTEAFF.

On this clone itself: The same CDR3 is also encoded by other DNA sequences in this sample. The chain has TRBV9 and TRBJ2-3, with 8 bases that match TRBD1. The J segment lost 6 bases and the V segment lost 2 bases, leaving 8 bases of the junction unmatched. Germline loops: CDR1 SGDLS, CDR2 YYNGEE. CDR3 length: 15 residues. CDR3 in amino acids: CASSVGQGAADTQYF. The CDR3 region has the DNA TGTGCCAGCAGCGTCGGCCAGGGGGCAGCGGATACGCAGTATTTT.

This clone was seen a single time. The chain recombines TRBV9 with TRBJ2-5, with 9 bases that match TRBD2. Trimming cost V 2 bases and J 4 bases; bases outside gene matches: 3. The CDR3 has 14 amino acids. Per germline, CDR1 SGDLS and CDR2 YYNGEE. The CDR3 nucleotides are TGTGCCAGCAGCGTCTCTAGCGGGGTAGAGACCCAGTACTTC. As protein: CASSVSSGVETQYF.

This chain joins TRBV7-2 and TRBJ1-1; the D gene is possibly TRBD1 (6 bases). The germline CDR1 and CDR2 sequences are SGHTA and FQGNSA. The CDR3 has 14 residues. The V end lost 6 bases, the J end lost 5 bases, and 16 bases lay between the germline ends. CDR3 nucleotide sequence: TGTGCCAGCAGTCCTGGGGGCATGGTGACTGAAGCTTTCTTT. The encoded protein is CASSPGGMVTEAFF.

Written as DNA, the CDR3 is TGTGCCAGCAGCGAGGCAGAGACAGGCCGGAATTATGGCTACACCTTC. Its translation: CASSEAETGRNYGYTF. The chain employs TRBV5-4 and TRBJ1-2; TRBD1 might be the D (6 bases). There are 16 residues in the CDR3. V was trimmed by 4 bases and J by 5 bases, leaving 21 bases between them. Looked up from germline, CDR1 is SGHNT and CDR2 is YYREEE (reference sequence).

The chain employs TRBV30 and TRBJ2-6; maybe TRBD1 (5 bases). V lost 4 bases and J 4 bases, leaving 17 bases between the germline ends. From germline, CDR1 is GTSNPN and CDR2 SVGIG (reference sequence). The CDR3 spans 16 residues. The CDR3 reads CAWISAGFAGANVLTF. The CDR3 DNA sequence: TGTGCCTGGATCTCAGCAGGGTTTGCGGGGGCCAACGTCCTGACTTTC.

The chain joins TRBV7-6 to TRBJ1-2, with a possible D match to TRBD1 (5 bases). This CDR3 contains 16 residues. V lost 1 base and J lost 1, with 13 bases in between. Per germline, CDR1 SGHVS and CDR2 FNYEAQ. As DNA, the CDR3 is TGTGCCAGCAGCTTAGTCGCAGGGATCGGTAACTATGGCTACACCTTC. Encoded protein: CASSLVAGIGNYGYTF.

Regarding this clone: Other DNA sequences from this sample encode an identical CDR3 as well. V is TRBV19 and J is TRBJ2-5, with D maybe TRBD1 (6 bases). The CDR3 consists of 15 residues. V was pared by 6 bases and J by 2 bases, with 16 bases between. The germline gives CDR1 LNHDA, CDR2 SQIVND (reference sequence). CDR3 amino acids: CASRRQVFGQETQYF. DNA of the CDR3: TGTGCCAGTAGAAGACAGGTATTCGGGCAAGAGACCCAGTACTTC.

The chain couples TRBV29-1 to TRBJ2-5; TRBD2 matches 9 bases. The J segment lost 1 base and the V segment lost 7 bases, leaving 7 bases of the junction unmatched. The CDR3 has 14 amino acids. Germline V gene sequence: CDR1 SQVTM, CDR2 ANQGSEA. CDR3 region: CSALKRGVQETQYF. Written as DNA, the CDR3 is TGCAGCGCTCTAAAGCGGGGGGTCCAAGAGACCCAGTACTTC.

V usage is TRBV29-1 and J usage is TRBJ1-1; 7 bases line up with TRBD1. Germline lookup yields CDR1 SQVTM and CDR2 ANQGSEA. The CDR3 is made up of 12 amino acids. Germline trimming cut 3 bases from V and 6 bases from J; bases unmatched to any gene: 4. DNA for the CDR3: TGCAGCGTTGAGGACAGGCCCCCTGAAGCTTTCTTT. Its translation: CSVEDRPPEAFF.

The chain combines TRBV7-8 with TRBJ2-1; perhaps TRBD2 as D (7 bases). The CDR3 contains 16 residues. V was cut by 5 bases and J by 4 bases, with 18 bases left in between. Germline values: CDR1 SGHVS, CDR2 FQNEAQ. The CDR3 DNA reads TGTGCCAGCAGCCCTAAAGGGGGGGGCGCGTACAATGAGCAGTTCTTC. Encoded protein: CASSPKGGGAYNEQFF.

V is TRBV6-1 and J is TRBJ2-3; TRBD2 agrees at 10 bases. V shed 3 bases and J 8 bases; nucleotides not matched to a gene: 8. The CDR3 spans 15 residues. The germline V gene encodes CDR1 MNHNS and CDR2 SASEGT. In DNA, the CDR3 is TGTGCCAGCAGTGAGAAAAGCGGGGGGGCTGGTACGCAGTATTTT. This translates into CASSEKSGGAGTQYF.

This clone was found once. V usage is TRBV5-1 and J usage is TRBJ2-3, with 8 bases lining up with TRBD2. The ends lost 4 bases at V and 6 bases at J; junction bases unmatched: 7. From germline, CDR1 is SGHRS and CDR2 YFSETQ. The CDR3 extends over 14 amino acids. For the CDR3, the DNA is TGCGCCAGCAGCCAGGGACTAGTGGTGGATACGCAGTATTTT. It yields the protein CASSQGLVVDTQYF.

The chain is built from TRBV7-9 and TRBJ1-1; no reliable D call. This CDR3 has 14 residues. V shed 6 bases and J shed 4 bases, with 15 bases lying between them. Germline V gives CDR1 SEHNR, CDR2 FQNEAQ (reference sequence). The CDR3 reads CASSLTSPGTEAFF. For the CDR3, the DNA is TGTGCCAGCAGTCTCACTTCTCCGGGCACTGAAGCTTTCTTT.